A single sample gave rise to the 21 T cell receptor beta chains below, sequenced in a study of blood T cell repertoires in COVID-19. Assay used: immunoSEQ multiplex PCR; TCRdb lists only in-frame clones, some missing. The sample lists just over 30,000 clones; about 90% were seen once. Sequenced material: peripheral blood. The source is a woman aged 40 to 50 with active or convalescent COVID-19.

This sequence joins TRBV5-1 and TRBJ1-1; D remains ambiguous. The V end lost 2 bases, the J end lost 0 bases, and 8 bases lay between the germline ends. The CDR3 extends over 14 amino acids. Germline assignment: CDR1 SGHRS and CDR2 YFSETQ. The DNA of the CDR3 is TGCGCCAGCAGCTTTTCAGTCCTGAACACTGAAGCTTTCTTT. Protein sequence: CASSFSVLNTEAFF. The whole variable domain, filled in from reference TRBV5-1 and TRBJ1-1, reads KAGVTQTPRYLIKTRGQQVTLSCSPISGHRSVSWYQQTPGQGLQFLFEYFSETQRNKGNFPGRFSGRQFSNSRSEMNVSTLELGDSALYLCASSFSVLNTEAFFGQGTRLTVV.

V is TRBV6-5 and J is TRBJ2-3; tentative D call: TRBD1 (8 bases). Germline lookup yields CDR1 MNHEY and CDR2 SVGAGI. Trimming took off 5 bases at V and 2 bases at J, with 14 bases between the two ends. This CDR3 region has 15 residues. In DNA form, the CDR3 reads TGTGCCAGCAGTAGCGGGACAGGCGACACAGATACGCAGTATTTT. Amino acid sequence: CASSSGTGDTDTQYF.

This clone was detected a few times. The V call is TRBV5-8, the J call TRBJ2-2; D is perhaps TRBD2 (6 bases). Trimming removed 1 base from V and 0 bases from J, with 13 bases in between. CDR1 and CDR2 (germline): SGHTS, YDEGEE. This CDR3 is built from 17 residues. CDR3 nucleotide sequence: TGTGCCAGCAGCTTGACTAGCACCCCCGCGAACACCGGGGAGCTGTTTTTT. It is translated as CASSLTSTPANTGELFF.

The rearrangement links TRBV6-5 to TRBJ1-1; possible D gene TRBD1, 6 bases. Trimming removed 7 bases at V and 5 bases at J, with 17 bases between. CDR1 MNHEY and CDR2 SVGAGI come from the germline V gene. The CDR3 has 14 residues. The CDR3 region has the DNA TGTGCCAGCACTAAGGGGGGGAGAGGAACTGAAGCTTTCTTT. This translates into CASTKGGRGTEAFF.

The chain employs TRBV5-1 and TRBJ2-7, with TRBD1 matching 9 bases. The CDR3 covers 14 residues. Germline V gene lookup returns CDR1 SGHRS and CDR2 YFSETQ. J gave up 6 bases and V 4 bases, and 8 bases lay outside the gene matches. The CDR3 loop reads CASSVSQGASEQYF. Written as DNA, the CDR3 is TGCGCCAGCAGCGTATCACAGGGGGCAAGCGAGCAGTACTTC.

This chain joins TRBV20-1 and TRBJ1-1; TRBD1 matches at 7 bases. The trim removed 0 bases at V and 11 bases at J, leaving 3 bases unmatched. Germline V CDR1 and CDR2: DFQATT, SNEGSKA (reference sequence). The CDR3 extends over 11 amino acids. As DNA, the CDR3 is TGCAGTGCTAGAGAAACAGGGGCCGCTTTCTTT. This translates into CSARETGAAFF.

The table lists this clone with a count of one. V gene TRBV29-1 combines with J gene TRBJ1-1; D is possibly TRBD1 (6 bases). With 4 bases removed from V and 4 bases from J, the gap between germline ends came to 19 bases. CDR1 and CDR2 (germline): SQVTM, ANQGSEA. The CDR3 contains 15 residues. The CDR3 bases are TGCAGCGTTGCGGGTGGGCAGGGGCGGTCCACTGAAGCTTTCTTT. Its protein product is CSVAGGQGRSTEAFF.

The V gene is TRBV11-1, the J gene TRBJ2-5; 11 positions agree with TRBD2. CDR1 is SGHAT, CDR2 FQDESV, per germline (reference sequence). The J segment lost 6 bases and the V segment lost 4 bases, leaving 10 bases of the junction unmatched. This CDR3 has 16 amino acids. The CDR3 region is CASSWVAGGPVQTQYF. The CDR3 DNA is TGTGCCAGCAGCTGGGTAGCGGGAGGGCCTGTTCAGACCCAGTACTTC.

This clone was recorded only once. The V and J genes are TRBV6-1 and TRBJ2-7; 9 bases are a match to TRBD1. The CDR3 extends over 16 amino acids. The germline CDR1 and CDR2 sequences are MNHNS and SASEGT. J gave up 4 bases and V 4 bases, and 11 bases lay outside the gene matches. The CDR3 sequence: CASSVALGTGIYEQYF. For the CDR3, the DNA is TGTGCCAGCAGTGTCGCTCTCGGGACAGGGATTTACGAGCAGTACTTC.

This clone was detected only once. The V call is TRBV5-6, the J call TRBJ1-6; 10 bases agree with TRBD1. In germline, CDR1 is SGHDT, CDR2 YYEEEE. V gave up 5 bases and J gave up 9 bases; unmatched junction bases: 8. The CDR3 runs to 15 residues. In DNA form, the CDR3 reads TGTGCCAGCAGTATTCCAGGGACAGGGGTTTCACCCCTCCACTTT. It encodes CASSIPGTGVSPLHF.

The rearrangement joins TRBV4-2 to TRBJ1-3; 7 bases fit TRBD1. In germline, CDR1 is LGHNA, CDR2 YNFKEQ. The CDR3 has 16 residues. V was pared by 3 bases and J by 0 bases, with 5 bases of the junction left unmatched. The CDR3 region is CASSQETGTSGNTIYF. CDR3 nucleotides: TGTGCCAGCAGCCAGGAGACAGGGACCTCTGGAAACACCATATATTTT.

The chain recombines TRBV9 with TRBJ2-7; D gene unclear. Germline V gene lookup returns CDR1 SGDLS and CDR2 YYNGEE. V lost 3 bases, J lost 3 bases, and 16 bases lay in between. The CDR3 consists of 15 residues. The CDR3 reads CASSADPTEFYEQYF. The DNA of the CDR3 is TGTGCCAGCAGCGCCGACCCGACGGAGTTCTACGAGCAGTACTTC.

The genes are TRBV19 and TRBJ2-2, with 7 bases fitting TRBD2. The CDR3 sequence is 16 residues long. V trimming: 3 bases; J trimming: 6 bases; junction bases outside the gene matches: 10. CDR1 is LNHDA and CDR2 is SQIVND in the germline V gene (reference sequence). CDR3 amino acids: CASSMGGPQLSGELFF. The CDR3 region has the DNA TGTGCCAGTAGTATGGGAGGGCCTCAGTTATCCGGGGAGCTGTTTTTT.

This clone was picked up one time. The rearrangement links TRBV5-1 to TRBJ2-1; 8 bases agree with TRBD2. The CDR3 covers 15 residues. Per the germline V gene, CDR1 is SGHRS and CDR2 is YFSETQ. The V gene end was trimmed by 0 bases and the J gene end by 6 bases; junction bases not matched to a gene: 5. The chain's CDR3 is CASSLATSERNEQFF. CDR3 bases: TGCGCCAGCAGCTTGGCGACTAGCGAACGCAATGAGCAGTTCTTC.

V and J are TRBV11-3 and TRBJ2-3; TRBD1 aligns across 8 bases. Germline loops: CDR1 SGHNT, CDR2 YENEEA. The CDR3 is 15 amino acids. V trimming: 5 bases; J trimming: 4 bases; junction bases outside the gene matches: 8. For the CDR3, the DNA is TGTGCCAGCAGCCCCCGGGACAGGATACCAGATACGCAGTATTTT. Translation gives CASSPRDRIPDTQYF. The variable domain in full, completed from reference TRBV11-3 and TRBJ2-3, reads EAGVVQSPRYKIIEKKQPVAFWCNPISGHNTLYWYLQNLGQGPELLIRYENEEAVDDSQLPKDRFSAERLKGVDSTLKIQPAELGDSAVYLCASSPRDRIPDTQYFGPGTRLTVL.

The chain combines TRBV2 with TRBJ2-2, with 8 bases aligning to TRBD1. The CDR3 loop spans 15 amino acids. From germline, CDR1 is SNHLY and CDR2 FYNNEI. V shed 10 bases, J shed 1 base, and the junction held 8 bases outside the gene matches. For the CDR3, the DNA is TGTGCCACCTATGTAGGGACAGGGAACACCGGGGAGCTGTTTTTT. It yields the protein CATYVGTGNTGELFF. Drawing the rest from reference TRBV2 and TRBJ2-2, the complete variable domain is EPEVTQTPSHQVTQMGQEVILRCVPISNHLYFYWYRQILGQKVEFLVSFYNNEISEKSEIFDDQFSVERPDGSNFTLKIRSTKLEDSAMYFCATYVGTGNTGELFFGEGSRLTVL.

The V and J genes are TRBV29-1 and TRBJ2-7; 11 positions match TRBD2. Germline CDR1 is SQVTM and CDR2 is ANQGSEA. The CDR3 runs 13 residues. With V trimmed by 4 bases and J by 5 bases, 4 bases remained unmatched. Written as DNA, the CDR3 is TGCAGCGTTGTGACTAGCGGGACCAACGAGCAGTACTTC. The encoded protein is CSVVTSGTNEQYF.

This chain uses TRBV7-3 with TRBJ2-5; 7 bases agree with TRBD2. The J segment lost 4 bases and the V segment lost 1 base, leaving 9 bases of the junction unmatched. Per germline, CDR1 SGHTA and CDR2 FQGTGA. The CDR3 runs 16 residues. CDR3 sequence: CASSLNPAGPPETQYF. DNA of the CDR3: TGTGCCAGCAGCTTAAACCCAGCGGGGCCTCCAGAGACCCAGTACTTC.

J is TRBJ2-7 and V is TRBV5-1; TRBD2 agrees at 9 bases. V gave up 5 bases and J gave up 0 bases; unmatched junction bases: 12. The CDR3 covers 17 residues. The germline V gene encodes CDR1 SGHRS and CDR2 YFSETQ. The CDR3 DNA is TGCGCCAGCAGGTCATCCCAGCGGGGGGCTAGCTCCTACGAGCAGTACTTC. Translated: CASRSSQRGASSYEQYF.

For the CDR3, the DNA is TGTGCCAGCAGTTACTCGGCGGGCGGTACAGAGCAGTACTTC. Protein product: CASSYSAGGTEQYF. V gene TRBV6-2 or TRBV6-3 combines with J gene TRBJ2-7, with a weak D call TRBD2 (5 bases). From germline, CDR1 is MNHEY and CDR2 SVGEGT. The length of the CDR3 is 14 residues. V was pared by 0 bases and J by 7 bases, with 13 bases between.

The chain recombines TRBV5-8 with TRBJ1-2, with 8 bases fitting TRBD1. Per the germline V gene, CDR1 is SGHTS and CDR2 is YDEGEE. Trimming cost V 5 bases and J 4 bases; bases outside gene matches: 4. There are 13 residues in the CDR3. The CDR3 DNA reads as TGTGCCAGCAGAGACAGGGGCATCTATGGCTACACCTTC. Amino acid sequence: CASRDRGIYGYTF.